The 22 T cell receptor beta chains presented below share a single source sample, sequenced in a study of blood T cell repertoires in COVID-19. Sequencing was performed with immunoSEQ multiplex PCR; in TCRdb, only in-frame clones are kept and a portion is missing. Of some 320,000 clones in the sample, approximately 87% were seen once. The sample was PBMCs or T cells enriched from blood (not recorded which). Receptors were obtained from a woman aged 25 to 39 who had recovered from COVID-19.

The chain carries TRBV7-6 and TRBJ1-5; 9 nucleotides agree with TRBD1. Germline trimming cut 5 bases from V and 7 bases from J; bases unmatched to any gene: 9. The CDR3 consists of 15 residues. The germline V gene has CDR1 SGHVS and CDR2 FNYEAQ. The CDR3 bases are TGTGCCAGCAGCATGAACCGGGACAGGGACCAGCCCCAGCATTTT. This sequence encodes CASSMNRDRDQPQHF. The full variable domain, its missing parts supplied by reference TRBV7-6 and TRBJ1-5, is GAGVSQSPRYKVTKRGQDVALRCDPISGHVSLYWYRQALGQGPEFLTYFNYEAQQDKSGLPNDRFSAERPEGSISTLTIQRTEQRDSAMYRCASSMNRDRDQPQHFGDGTRLSIL.

The rearrangement uses TRBV27 and TRBJ1-5; 10 bases are a match to TRBD1. Germline lookup yields CDR1 MNHEY and CDR2 SMNVEV (reference sequence). J was trimmed by 5 bases and V by 3 bases; bases with no gene match: 4. This CDR3 comprises 15 residues. The CDR3 sequence: CASSLRQGAYQPQHF. The CDR3 nucleotides are TGTGCCAGCAGTTTGCGACAGGGGGCTTATCAGCCCCAGCATTTT.

The chain carries TRBV13 and TRBJ1-1, with TRBD1 identical over 9 bases. This CDR3 comprises 15 residues. The V and J ends lost 4 bases and 5 bases, in that order; junction bases with no gene match: 8. Germline values: CDR1 PRHDT, CDR2 FYEKMQ (reference sequence). The CDR3 region is CASSSRGQGETEAFF. Here the CDR3 DNA reads TGTGCCAGCAGCTCTCGGGGACAGGGAGAAACTGAAGCTTTCTTT.

Only a few counts were recorded for this clone. The genes are TRBV7-9 and TRBJ1-6; 8 bases agree with TRBD1. The CDR3 consists of 14 residues. CDR1 is SEHNR and CDR2 is FQNEAQ in the germline V gene (reference sequence). V dropped 5 bases and J dropped 5; count of bases not matched to a gene: 2. The CDR3 DNA follows: TGTGCCAGCAGCGGACAGGGCCATAATTCACCCCTCCACTTT. Translating it yields CASSGQGHNSPLHF.

This clone was detected only a few times. The rearrangement uses TRBV2 and TRBJ2-7; D possibly corresponds to TRBD1 (6 bases). The CDR3 extends over 15 amino acids. Between the trimmed V and J ends, which lost 6 bases and 0 bases, there was a span of 15 bases. The germline gives CDR1 SNHLY, CDR2 FYNNEI. CDR3 sequence reads: CASSRLGTNSYEQYF. CDR3 DNA sequence: TGTGCCAGCAGCCGGTTGGGGACAAACTCCTACGAGCAGTACTTC.

This chain's CDR3 is CARSFSGTSGGVTDTQYF. The CDR3 DNA follows: TGTGCCAGAAGCTTTTCCGGGACTAGCGGGGGAGTCACAGATACGCAGTATTTT. The chain carries TRBV5-3 and TRBJ2-3, with TRBD2 matching over 14 bases. TRBV5-3 is filed as an ORF, its function uncertain. J lost 2 bases, V lost 2 bases, and 7 bases had no gene match. The CDR3 length is 18 residues.

V and J are TRBV28 and TRBJ1-1; D unclear. V was clipped by 7 bases and J by 0 bases, with 3 bases between them. This CDR3 contains 11 residues. From germline, CDR1 is MDHEN and CDR2 SYDVKM. The CDR3 protein is CASTLNTEAFF. The CDR3 nucleotides are TGTGCCAGCACTCTGAACACTGAAGCTTTCTTT. The complete variable domain, with remaining parts taken from reference TRBV28 and TRBJ1-1, reads DVKVTQSSRYLVKRTGEKVFLECVQDMDHENMFWYRQDPGLGLRLIYFSYDVKMKEKGDIPEGYSVSREKKERFSLILESASTNQTSMYLCASTLNTEAFFGQGTRLTVV.

This chain uses TRBV27 with TRBJ2-7, with 7 bases aligning to TRBD1. J gave up 5 bases and V 6 bases, and 4 bases lay outside the gene matches. Germline CDR1 and CDR2: MNHEY and SMNVEV (reference sequence). The length of the CDR3 is 12 residues. As DNA, the CDR3 is TGTGCCAGCAGGACAGGGATTGACGAGCAGTACTTC. It encodes CASRTGIDEQYF.

This chain connects TRBV24-1 to TRBJ2-6; D remains ambiguous. This CDR3 spans 21 amino acids. CDR1 is KGHDR, CDR2 SFDVKD, per germline. V was shortened by 2 bases and J by 0 bases, with 22 bases between the two germline ends. The CDR3 nucleotides read TGTGCCACCAGTGATTATGAGAACATGGTCACAGTATCCTCTGGGGCCAACGTCCTGACTTTC. The encoded protein is CATSDYENMVTVSSGANVLTF.

The chain has TRBV10-3 and TRBJ1-5; the match to TRBD1 covers 10 bases. J lost 1 base, V lost 6 bases, and 12 bases had no gene match. The CDR3 is 18 residues long. Germline V CDR1 and CDR2: ENHRY, SYGVKD. The CDR3 reads CAISPGTGERKSNQPQHF. The CDR3, as DNA: TGTGCCATCAGCCCCGGGACAGGGGAAAGGAAGAGCAATCAGCCCCAGCATTTT.

J is TRBJ1-6 and V is TRBV4-1; 8 positions agree with TRBD1. This CDR3 is built from 18 residues. V was clipped by 5 bases and J by 9 bases; unmatched bases: 18. CDR1 and CDR2 (germline): MGHRA, YSYEKL. The DNA of the CDR3 is TGCGCCAGCAGCGCTCCGGGACAGGCCCCCTCCGGGCGTTCACCCCTCCACTTT. It translates to CASSAPGQAPSGRSPLHF.

The CDR3, as DNA: TGTGCCAGCAGTTACCCCGGTTTGAGTCGCACAGATACGCAGTATTTT. Residues: CASSYPGLSRTDTQYF. V gene TRBV6-2 or TRBV6-3 combines with J gene TRBJ2-3; D gene unclear. The V gene lost 2 bases and the J gene lost 1 base, with 13 bases spanning the gap. CDR1 MNHEY and CDR2 SVGEGT come from the germline V gene. The CDR3 runs 16 residues.

This chain connects TRBV5-8 to TRBJ2-3; TRBD1 might be the D (6 bases). Trimming stripped 3 bases from V and 6 bases from J, with 20 bases between. Germline loops: CDR1 SGHTS, CDR2 YDEGEE. This CDR3 comprises 16 residues. The CDR3 sequence: CASSSRQVSHRDTQYF. DNA of the CDR3: TGTGCCAGCAGCTCGAGACAGGTCTCCCACAGGGATACGCAGTATTTT.

Only one count was recorded for this clone. The rearrangement links TRBV27 to TRBJ1-1; TRBD1 is a possible D gene (6 bases). Trimming pared 4 bases from V and 1 base from J, leaving 7 bases between. Germline V gene sequence: CDR1 MNHEY, CDR2 SMNVEV (reference sequence). The CDR3 runs 13 residues. The CDR3 loop reads CASSWTANTEAFF. The CDR3 nucleotides are TGTGCCAGCAGTTGGACAGCGAACACTGAAGCTTTCTTT.

V is TRBV12-3 or TRBV12-4 and J is TRBJ2-7; a weak D match, TRBD1 (7 bases). The CDR3 sequence is 13 residues long. V dropped 6 bases and J dropped 4 bases, with 13 bases sitting between them. The CDR3: CASREGQLYEQYF. CDR3 nucleotides: TGTGCCAGCAGGGAGGGACAGCTTTACGAGCAGTACTTC.

The rearrangement joins TRBV19 to TRBJ2-3; the match to TRBD1 covers 9 bases. The CDR3 has 13 amino acids. Germline CDR1 LNHDA, CDR2 SQIVND (reference sequence). V lost 7 bases and J lost 4; bases outside the gene matches: 3. CDR3 sequence reads: CASNDRGADTQYF. The CDR3 DNA reads as TGTGCCAGTAACGACAGGGGGGCAGATACGCAGTATTTT.

The rearrangement links TRBV11-2 to TRBJ1-1, with D possibly TRBD1 on 5 matching bases. With 5 bases removed from V and 0 bases from J, the gap between germline ends came to 22 bases. In germline, CDR1 is SGHAT, CDR2 FQNNGV. This CDR3 has 18 amino acids. The CDR3: CASSLPGRNDSMNTEAFF. Written as DNA, the CDR3 is TGTGCCAGCAGCCTACCGGGCAGGAATGACAGCATGAACACTGAAGCTTTCTTT. The variable domain in full, with the rest retrieved from reference TRBV11-2 and TRBJ1-1, is EAGVAQSPRYKIIEKRQSVAFWCNPISGHATLYWYQQILGQGPKLLIQFQNNGVVDDSQLPKDRFSAERLKGVDSTLKIQPAKLEDSAVYLCASSLPGRNDSMNTEAFFGQGTRLTVV.

This chain joins TRBV28 and TRBJ2-5; D is perhaps TRBD2 (6 bases). Per the germline V gene, CDR1 is MDHEN and CDR2 is SYDVKM. V was pared by 5 bases and J by 4 bases, with 14 bases between. The CDR3 length is 14 residues. The CDR3: CASSTRWRAETQYF. In DNA form, the CDR3 reads TGTGCCAGCAGTACCCGTTGGAGGGCAGAGACCCAGTACTTC.

The chain links TRBV5-8 to TRBJ1-2; D not certain. The length of the CDR3 is 12 residues. Per the germline V gene, CDR1 is SGHTS and CDR2 is YDEGEE. Deletions cut 7 bases from V and 6 bases from J, with 13 bases between. The CDR3 loop reads CASLPKVDGYTF. In DNA form, the CDR3 reads TGTGCCAGCCTACCAAAAGTCGATGGCTACACCTTC.

CDR3 DNA: TGTGCCAGCAGTTACGGGGGGGCACTAGAAGAGACCCAGTACTTC. Protein product: CASSYGGALEETQYF. The V call is TRBV6-2 or TRBV6-3, the J call TRBJ2-5; a weak D match, TRBD2 (7 bases). V was shortened by 2 bases and J by 3 bases, with 13 bases between the two germline ends. CDR3 length: 15 residues. Germline CDR1 reads MNHEY; CDR2 reads SVGEGT.

The genes are TRBV20-1 and TRBJ2-3; 10 bases are shared with TRBD2. The J segment lost 1 base and the V segment lost 3 bases, leaving 7 bases of the junction unmatched. The CDR3 contains 16 residues. Germline V gene lookup returns CDR1 DFQATT and CDR2 SNEGSKA (reference sequence). The CDR3 is CSASHSGTSGTDTQYF. The DNA of the CDR3 is TGCAGTGCTAGTCACTCCGGGACTAGCGGCACAGATACGCAGTATTTT.

The chain carries TRBV27 and TRBJ1-6; D gene unclear. Germline lookup yields CDR1 MNHEY and CDR2 SMNVEV (reference sequence). The germline V and J ends were trimmed by 3 bases and 4 bases, with 7 bases remaining between them. This CDR3 has 14 amino acids. CDR3 coding DNA: TGTGCCAGCAGTTTTACACCTTATAATTCACCCCTCCACTTT. As protein: CASSFTPYNSPLHF.